Reported below is one T cell receptor (beta chain). The CD4+ and CD8+ fractions came from positive magnetic bead selection and were purity-checked by flow cytometry. The method was immunoSEQ multiplex PCR; TCRdb's version includes in-frame clones alone and lacks a portion of them. The sample shows about 18,000 clones, about 80% of them seen only once. This entry belongs to a study of somatic mutations in cytotoxic T cells in rheumatoid arthritis. Germline-derived CDR1 and CDR2 are SGHVS and FQNEAQ. CDR3 length equals 15 residues. Trimming removed 5 bases from V and 1 base from J; junction bases left unmatched: 7.

The chain couples TRBV7-8 to TRBJ1-1; 7 bases are shared with TRBD1. This clonotype was sampled from an adult with rheumatoid arthritis. The source material was CD8+ T cells sorted from blood. The CDR3 sequence is CASSGLQGTNTEAFF. CDR3 nucleotide sequence: TGTGCCAGCAGCGGACTACAGGGGACGAACACTGAAGCTTTCTTT.